This T cell receptor beta chain emerged from a study of cytomegalovirus exposure and HLA in healthy donors. Study conclusions and caveats: An analysis done earlier found most TCR beta V segments productive about 87% or about 30% of the time. Indistinguishability led to the exclusion of some V segments, TRBV6-2 and TRBV6-3 included.

Per the germline V gene, CDR1 is MNHEY and CDR2 is SMNVEV (reference sequence). The CDR3 totals 14 residues. V was pared by 5 bases and J by 0 bases, with 11 bases between. Vbeta (60) and Jbeta (13) primers were used in the PCR. Authors' analysis steps: An analysis that came later counted some 80 million unique TCR beta chains, approximately 9.9 million shared. TCRdb keeps only in-frame clones here, not all; method: immunoSEQ multiplex PCR. V and J calls and clone size are those listed in that table; D and trimming were worked out from the DNA. The sample has nearly 100,000 clones; approximately 76% are singletons. With regard to this clone: Its antigen is currently unknown.

This clonotype originated in a woman aged 60-75 years in good health and CMV-seropositive. Sequenced sample: PBMCs. This chain uses TRBV27 with TRBJ2-7; the D is unclear. The CDR3 DNA is TGTGCCAGCAGTAGCTCCACGAGCTCCTACGAGCAGTACTTC. Its translation: CASSSSTSSYEQYF.